This T cell receptor (beta chain) was obtained from a study of patients and donors after allogeneic stem cell transplantation. TCRdb redid the calling of the RT-PCR reads with MiXCR, one entry per CDR3 protein. This table has over 400,000 distinct CDR3 sequences, 16% appearing once. The sample was blood, either unsorted or a sorted T cell fraction (not recorded which). This clonotype originated in a human donor who was either an allogeneic HSCT recipient or a stem cell or donor lymphocyte infusion donor (not recorded which). It is not recorded whose cells these are; they may come from a transplant donor.

The CDR3 coding sequence is TGTGCCAGCAGCTTGTCTAGCGGGGGGGCCGCAGATACGCAGTATTTT. It specifies CASSLSSGGAADTQYF. This chain links TRBV7-3 with TRBJ2-3; 12 nucleotides align to TRBD2. Germline CDR1 SGHTA, CDR2 FQGTGA. V trimming: 3 bases; J trimming: 4 bases; junction bases outside the gene matches: 5. The CDR3 runs 16 residues.